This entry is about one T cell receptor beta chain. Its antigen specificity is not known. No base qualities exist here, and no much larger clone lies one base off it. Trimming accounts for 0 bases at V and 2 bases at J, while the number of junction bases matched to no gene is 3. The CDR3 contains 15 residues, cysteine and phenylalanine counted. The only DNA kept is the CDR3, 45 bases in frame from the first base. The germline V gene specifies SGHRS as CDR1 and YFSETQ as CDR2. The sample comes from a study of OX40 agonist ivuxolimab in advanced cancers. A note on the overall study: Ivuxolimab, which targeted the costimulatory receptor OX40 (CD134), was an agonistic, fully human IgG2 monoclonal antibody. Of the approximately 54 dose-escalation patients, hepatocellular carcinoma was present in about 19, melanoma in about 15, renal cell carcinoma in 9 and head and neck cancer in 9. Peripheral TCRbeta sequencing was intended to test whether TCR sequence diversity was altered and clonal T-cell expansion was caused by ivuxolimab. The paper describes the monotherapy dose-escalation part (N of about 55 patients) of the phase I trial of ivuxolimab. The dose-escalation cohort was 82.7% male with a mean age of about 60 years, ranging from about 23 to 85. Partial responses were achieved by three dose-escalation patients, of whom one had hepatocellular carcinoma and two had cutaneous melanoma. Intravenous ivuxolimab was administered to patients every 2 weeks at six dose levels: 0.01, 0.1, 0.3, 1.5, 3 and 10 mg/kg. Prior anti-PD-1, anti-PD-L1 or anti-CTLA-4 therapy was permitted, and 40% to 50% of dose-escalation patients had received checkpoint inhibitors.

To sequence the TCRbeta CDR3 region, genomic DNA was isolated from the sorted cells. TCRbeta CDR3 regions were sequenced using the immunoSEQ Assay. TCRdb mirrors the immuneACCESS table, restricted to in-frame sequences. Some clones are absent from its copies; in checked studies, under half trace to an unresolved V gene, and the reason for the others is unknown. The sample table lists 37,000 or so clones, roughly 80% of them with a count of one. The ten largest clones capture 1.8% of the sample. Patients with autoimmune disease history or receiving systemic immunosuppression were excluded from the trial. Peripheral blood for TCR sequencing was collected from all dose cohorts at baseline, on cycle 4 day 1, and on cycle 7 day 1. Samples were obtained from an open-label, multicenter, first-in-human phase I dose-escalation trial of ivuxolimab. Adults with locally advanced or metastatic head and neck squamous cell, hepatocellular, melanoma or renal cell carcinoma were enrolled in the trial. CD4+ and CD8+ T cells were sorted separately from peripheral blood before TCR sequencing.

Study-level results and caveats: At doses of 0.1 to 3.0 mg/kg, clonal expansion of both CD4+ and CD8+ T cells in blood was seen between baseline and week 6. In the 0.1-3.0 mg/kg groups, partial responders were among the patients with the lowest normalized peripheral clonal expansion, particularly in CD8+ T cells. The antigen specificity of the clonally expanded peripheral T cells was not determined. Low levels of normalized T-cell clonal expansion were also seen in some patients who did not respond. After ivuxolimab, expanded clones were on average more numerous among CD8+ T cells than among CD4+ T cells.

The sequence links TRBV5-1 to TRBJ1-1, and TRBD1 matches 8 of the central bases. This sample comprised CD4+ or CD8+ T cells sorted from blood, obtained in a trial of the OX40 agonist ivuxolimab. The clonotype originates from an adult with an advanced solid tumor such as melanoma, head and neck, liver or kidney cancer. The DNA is TGCGCCAGCAGCTTGGACAGGGGGGTCAACACTGAAGCTTTCTTT. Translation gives CASSLDRGVNTEAFF. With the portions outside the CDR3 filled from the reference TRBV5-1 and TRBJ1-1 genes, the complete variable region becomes KAGVTQTPRYLIKTRGQQVTLSCSPISGHRSVSWYQQTPGQGLQFLFEYFSETQRNKGNFPGRFSGRQFSNSRSEMNVSTLELGDSALYLCASSLDRGVNTEAFFGQGTRLTVV.